This T cell receptor beta chain was captured by sequencing in a study of cytomegalovirus exposure and HLA in healthy donors (dated by TCRdb to the late 2010s). In the study overall: A later analysis indicated that the 130 or so validation repertoires were generated on the platform also employed for the approximately 700 repertoires of the first cohort. The study was designed to test whether signatures of past pathogen exposure could be identified by cataloging public T cell receptors. In addition to the first cohort of 650 to 800 subjects, a separate validation cohort of around 110 different subjects was used. To predict cytomegalovirus infection status, the study brought together high-throughput TCR immunosequencing, statistical association of individual TCRs with disease status, and machine learning.

The donors were included in the validation cohort of some 120 subjects, a group kept apart from the roughly 690-subject first cohort. Points on this clone: The antigen it recognizes is unknown. No base quality information exists; no much larger clone differs at one position.

Libraries were built with the immunoSEQ multiplex PCR assay. Turning to the authors' computational methods: To diagnose cytomegalovirus status from the catalog of TCR beta chain sequences, a statistical classification framework was built. Sourced from immuneACCESS, this table was stored by TCRdb with only in-frame sequences that have V and J called. A share of the clones is absent; for the studies checked, an unresolved V gene accounts for under half, and the remainder has no known explanation. The DNA gave D and trimming, while V, J and clone size come from that table. This sample comprises some 99,000 clones, 88% of them detected only once. The ten largest clones represent roughly 2.2% of the sample. V is cut by 2 bases and J by 1 base, and the space between the germline ends is 6 bases. Measured from the cysteine to the phenylalanine, the CDR3 is 14 residues long. The CDR3 DNA has 42 bases and is translated from base 1. Via the germline V gene, CDR1 is SGHTA and CDR2 FQGNSA.

The study at large found these results: Three of the identified cytomegalovirus-associated TCR beta chains were confirmed in vitro to be specific for cytomegalovirus antigens. The authors suggested that the approach could potentially be extended to other disease states and immunological phenotypes. The validation cohort had no HLA typing available for a later analysis, so co-occurrence within that cohort was assessed over all 130 or so repertoires. The study listed 164 TCR beta chains as associated with cytomegalovirus. Most TCR sequences were seen in very few donors, while some public TCRs were found in many individuals. A later analysis found that TCRs clustered in the first cohort also tended to co-occur in the roughly 110 validation repertoires, with approximately 95% of cluster scores above 0. The classifier was reported to diagnose cytomegalovirus status with high specificity and sensitivity in both the original cohort and the validation cohort.

This TCR was sampled from a woman under 30 in good health and CMV-seronegative. Sequences were obtained from PBMCs. The rearrangement combines TRBV7-2 with TRBJ1-5; the D gene identity is not certain. The CDR3 protein is CASSLPQSNQPQHF. The sequenced DNA is TGTGCCAGCAGCTTACCACAGAGCAATCAGCCCCAGCATTTT.